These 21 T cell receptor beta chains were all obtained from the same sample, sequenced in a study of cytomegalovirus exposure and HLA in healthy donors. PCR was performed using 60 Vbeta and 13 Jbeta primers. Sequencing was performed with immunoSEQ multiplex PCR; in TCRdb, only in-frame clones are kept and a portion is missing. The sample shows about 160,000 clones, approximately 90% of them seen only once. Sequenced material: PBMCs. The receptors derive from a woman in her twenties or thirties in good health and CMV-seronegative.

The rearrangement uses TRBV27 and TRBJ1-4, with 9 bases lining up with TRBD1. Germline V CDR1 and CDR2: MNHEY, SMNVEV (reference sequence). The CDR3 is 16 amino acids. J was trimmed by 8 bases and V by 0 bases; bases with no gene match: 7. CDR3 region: CASSLSPGTGREKLFF. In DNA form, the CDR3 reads TGTGCCAGCAGTTTATCCCCCGGGACAGGGAGGGAAAAACTGTTTTTT.

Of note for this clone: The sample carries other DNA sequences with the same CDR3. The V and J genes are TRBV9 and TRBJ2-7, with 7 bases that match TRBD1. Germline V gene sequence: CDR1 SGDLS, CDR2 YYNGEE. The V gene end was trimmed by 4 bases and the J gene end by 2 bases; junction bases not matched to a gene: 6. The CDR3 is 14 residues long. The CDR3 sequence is CASSPGQAAYEQYF. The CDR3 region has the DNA TGTGCCAGCAGCCCCGGACAGGCCGCCTACGAGCAGTACTTC.

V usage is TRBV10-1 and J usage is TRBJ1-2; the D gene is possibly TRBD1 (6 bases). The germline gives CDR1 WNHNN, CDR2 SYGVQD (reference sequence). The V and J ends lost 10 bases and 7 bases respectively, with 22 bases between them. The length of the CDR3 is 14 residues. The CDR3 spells CAIPPEHPRGGYTF. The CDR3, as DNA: TGCGCCATCCCCCCGGAACACCCCAGGGGTGGCTACACCTTC.

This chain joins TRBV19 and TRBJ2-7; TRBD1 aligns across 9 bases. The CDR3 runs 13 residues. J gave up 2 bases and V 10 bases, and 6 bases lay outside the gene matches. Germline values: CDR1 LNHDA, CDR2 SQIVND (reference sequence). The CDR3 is CATGGTGPYEQYF. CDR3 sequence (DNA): TGTGCCACTGGCGGGACAGGGCCCTACGAGCAGTACTTC.

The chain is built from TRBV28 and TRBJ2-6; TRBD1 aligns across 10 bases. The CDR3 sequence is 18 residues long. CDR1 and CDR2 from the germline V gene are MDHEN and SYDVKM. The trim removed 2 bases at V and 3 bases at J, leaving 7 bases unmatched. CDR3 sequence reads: CASSLIGTGVGGANVLTF. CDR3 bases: TGTGCCAGCAGTTTAATTGGGACAGGGGTTGGTGGGGCCAACGTCCTGACTTTC.

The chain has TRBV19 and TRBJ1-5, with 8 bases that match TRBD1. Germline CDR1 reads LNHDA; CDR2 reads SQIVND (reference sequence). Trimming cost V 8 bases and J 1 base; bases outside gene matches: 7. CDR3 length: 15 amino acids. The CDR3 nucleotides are TGTGCCAGTCATTCGCAGGGGGCGAGCAATCAGCCCCAGCATTTT. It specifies CASHSQGASNQPQHF.

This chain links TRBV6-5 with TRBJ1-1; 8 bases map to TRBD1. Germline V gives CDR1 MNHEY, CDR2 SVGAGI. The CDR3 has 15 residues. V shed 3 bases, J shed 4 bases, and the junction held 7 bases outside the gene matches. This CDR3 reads CASSYKDRVSTEAFF. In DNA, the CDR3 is TGTGCCAGCAGTTATAAGGACAGGGTGAGCACTGAAGCTTTCTTT.

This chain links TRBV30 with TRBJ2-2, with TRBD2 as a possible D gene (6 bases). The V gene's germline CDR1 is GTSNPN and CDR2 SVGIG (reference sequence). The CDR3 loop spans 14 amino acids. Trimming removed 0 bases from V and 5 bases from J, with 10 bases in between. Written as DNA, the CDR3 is TGTGCCTGGAGTGTATTCGGGGGTACCGGGGAGCTGTTTTTT. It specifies CAWSVFGGTGELFF.

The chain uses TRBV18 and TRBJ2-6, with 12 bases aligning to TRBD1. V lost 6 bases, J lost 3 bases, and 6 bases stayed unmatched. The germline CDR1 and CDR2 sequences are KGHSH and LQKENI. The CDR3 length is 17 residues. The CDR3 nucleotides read TGTGCCAGCTCCCCCGGGACAGGGGGCCATGGGGCCAACGTCCTGACTTTC. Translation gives CASSPGTGGHGANVLTF.

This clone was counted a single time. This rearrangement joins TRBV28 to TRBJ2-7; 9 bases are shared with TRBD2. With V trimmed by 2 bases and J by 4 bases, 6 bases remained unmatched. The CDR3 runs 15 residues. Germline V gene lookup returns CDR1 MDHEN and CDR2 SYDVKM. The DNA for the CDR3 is TGTGCCAGCAGTTTAGGTAGCAGCGGGAGGTACGAGCAGTACTTC. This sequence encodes CASSLGSSGRYEQYF.

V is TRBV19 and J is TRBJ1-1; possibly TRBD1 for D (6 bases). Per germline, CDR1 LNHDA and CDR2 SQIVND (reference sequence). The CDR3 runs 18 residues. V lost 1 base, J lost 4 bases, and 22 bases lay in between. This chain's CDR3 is CASSIAAWLMDRSTEAFF. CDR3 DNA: TGTGCCAGTAGTATAGCAGCTTGGCTCATGGACAGATCCACTGAAGCTTTCTTT.

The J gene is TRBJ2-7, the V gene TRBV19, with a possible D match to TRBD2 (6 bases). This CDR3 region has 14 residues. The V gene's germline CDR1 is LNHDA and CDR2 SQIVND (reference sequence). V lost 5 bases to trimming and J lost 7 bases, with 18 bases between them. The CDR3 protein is CASSLNRERAEQYF. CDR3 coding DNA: TGTGCCAGTAGTCTGAACCGGGAGAGAGCTGAGCAGTACTTC.

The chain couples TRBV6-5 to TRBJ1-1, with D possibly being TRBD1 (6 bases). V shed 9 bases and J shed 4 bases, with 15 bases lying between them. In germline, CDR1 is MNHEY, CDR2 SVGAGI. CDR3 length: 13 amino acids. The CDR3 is CASRGGRRTEAFF. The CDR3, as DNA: TGTGCCAGTCGCGGGGGGCGGCGCACTGAAGCTTTCTTT.

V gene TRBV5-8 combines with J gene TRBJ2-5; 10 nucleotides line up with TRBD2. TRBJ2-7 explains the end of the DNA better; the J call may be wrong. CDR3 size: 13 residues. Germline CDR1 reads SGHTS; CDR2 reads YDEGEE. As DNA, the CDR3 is TGTGCCAGCAGAGGACTAGCGGTGGGCGAGCAGTACTTC. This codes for CASRGLAVGEQYF.

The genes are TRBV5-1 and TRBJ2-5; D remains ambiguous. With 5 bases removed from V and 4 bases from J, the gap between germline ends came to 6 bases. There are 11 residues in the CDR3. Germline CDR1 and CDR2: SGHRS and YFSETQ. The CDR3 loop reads CASRFRETQYF. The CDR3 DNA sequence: TGCGCCAGCAGGTTTAGAGAGACCCAGTACTTC.

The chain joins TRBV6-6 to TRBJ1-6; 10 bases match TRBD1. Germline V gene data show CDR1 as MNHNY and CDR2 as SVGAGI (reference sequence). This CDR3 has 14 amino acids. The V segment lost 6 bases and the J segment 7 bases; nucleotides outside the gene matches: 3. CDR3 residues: CASRGGQGNSPLHF. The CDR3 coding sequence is TGTGCCAGCAGGGGGGGACAGGGGAATTCACCCCTCCACTTT.

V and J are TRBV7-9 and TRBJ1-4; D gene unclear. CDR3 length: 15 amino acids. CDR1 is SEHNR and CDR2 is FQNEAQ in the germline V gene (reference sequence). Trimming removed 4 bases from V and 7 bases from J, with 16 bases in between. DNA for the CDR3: TGTGCCAGCAGCTGGAACAAGGAGGCTGGTGAAAAACTGTTTTTT. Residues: CASSWNKEAGEKLFF.

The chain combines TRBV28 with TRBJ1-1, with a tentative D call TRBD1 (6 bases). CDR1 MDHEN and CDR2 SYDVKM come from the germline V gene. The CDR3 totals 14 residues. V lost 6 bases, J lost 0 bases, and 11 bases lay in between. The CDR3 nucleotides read TGTGCCAGCAGGCCCCACAGGGTGAACACTGAAGCTTTCTTT. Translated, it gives CASRPHRVNTEAFF.

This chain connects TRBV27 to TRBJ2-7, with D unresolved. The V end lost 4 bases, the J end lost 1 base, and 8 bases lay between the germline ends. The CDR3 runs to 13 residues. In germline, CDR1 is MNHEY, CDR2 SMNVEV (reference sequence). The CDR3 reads CASSYAVSYEQYF. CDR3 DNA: TGTGCCAGCAGTTACGCAGTTTCCTACGAGCAGTACTTC.

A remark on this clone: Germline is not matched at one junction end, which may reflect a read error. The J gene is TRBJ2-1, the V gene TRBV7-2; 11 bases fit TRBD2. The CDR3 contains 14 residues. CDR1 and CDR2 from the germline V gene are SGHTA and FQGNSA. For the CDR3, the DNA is TGTGCCAGCAGTTTAGCGGGAGGGCCCTGGGAGCAGTTCTTC. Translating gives CASSLAGGPWEQFF.

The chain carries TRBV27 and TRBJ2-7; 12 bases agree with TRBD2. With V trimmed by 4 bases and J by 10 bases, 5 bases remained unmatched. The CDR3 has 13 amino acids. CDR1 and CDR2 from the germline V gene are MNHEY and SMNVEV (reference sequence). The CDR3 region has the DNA TGTGCCAGCAGTTCTCTAGCGGGAGGGGATCAGTACTTC. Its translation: CASSSLAGGDQYF.